Listed below are T cell receptor beta chains from one sample, sequenced in a study of blood T cell repertoires in COVID-19. Profiling relied on immunoSEQ multiplex PCR, and the TCRdb table lists in-frame clones only, not all of them. The sample has roughly 200,000 clones; about 85% are singletons. Sequencing input: peripheral blood. The source is a woman under 30 who had recovered from COVID-19. CDR3s include the opening cysteine and the closing phenylalanine or tryptophan. The D gene is left open where the match is weak. Clone size is not always given. Where it is, it says once, few, many or a class for expanded clones.

TRBV14,few,TRBJ2-7,-,CASSHTYEQYF,TGTGCCAGCAGCCATACCTACGAGCAGTACTTC
TRBV19,-,TRBJ1-1,TRBD1,CASSLGTGAEAFF,TGTGCCAGTAGTCTCGGGACAGGAGCTGAAGCTTTCTTT
TRBV4-3,-,TRBJ2-7,-,CASSPGVSDRTREQYF,TGCGCCAGCAGCCCGGGAGTAAGTGACAGAACAAGGGAGCAGTACTTC
TRBV5-4,-,TRBJ2-1,TRBD2,CASHFAGLAQNEQFF,TGTGCCAGCCATTTCGCGGGACTAGCACAAAATGAGCAGTTCTTC
TRBV3-1/TRBV3-2,-,TRBJ2-1,TRBD2,CASSQWTSGIPEQFF,TGTGCCAGCAGCCAGTGGACTAGCGGGATCCCCGAGCAGTTCTTC
TRBV29-1,-,TRBJ1-2,TRBD1,CSVRGTEGAIYGYTF,TGCAGCGTTCGAGGGACAGAGGGTGCGATCTATGGCTACACCTTC
TRBV30,few,TRBJ2-1,-,CAWSVRTESNEQFF,TGTGCCTGGAGTGTACGTACGGAGAGCAATGAGCAGTTCTTC
TRBV13,-,TRBJ2-1,-,CASSSGLSYNEQFF,TGTGCCAGCAGCTCCGGACTGTCCTACAATGAGCAGTTCTTC
TRBV14,-,TRBJ2-7,-,CASSWGFGYEQYF,TGTGCCAGCAGCTGGGGCTTTGGGTACGAGCAGTACTTC
TRBV11-1,-,TRBJ2-5,TRBD2,CASSLVSGRFGTQYF,TGTGCCAGCAGCTTAGTTAGCGGGAGGTTTGGGACCCAGTACTTC
TRBV4-2,-,TRBJ1-4,-,CASSQEGAGGNEKLFF,TGTGCCAGCAGCCAAGAGGGGGCAGGAGGTAATGAAAAACTGTTTTTT
TRBV28,-,TRBJ1-3,-,CASSLQGAGGNTIYF,TGTGCCAGCAGTTTACAAGGGGCAGGTGGAAACACCATATATTTT
TRBV7-2,-,TRBJ2-5,-,CASSFEPNQETQYF,TGTGCCAGCAGCTTTGAGCCAAATCAAGAGACCCAGTACTTC
TRBV11-2,-,TRBJ2-1,-,CATFAGPSSYNEQFF,TGTGCCACCTTTGCGGGACCGAGCTCCTACAATGAGCAGTTCTTC
TRBV30,-,TRBJ1-2,-,CAWSRAGNYGYTF,TGTGCCTGGAGTCGGGCAGGGAACTATGGCTACACCTTC
TRBV30,few,TRBJ1-3,-,CAWSVRGLSGNTIYF,TGTGCCTGGAGTGTTCGGGGTCTCTCTGGAAACACCATATATTTT
TRBV5-4,-,TRBJ2-1,-,CASRGQSSYNEQFF,TGTGCCAGCAGAGGACAGAGCTCCTACAATGAGCAGTTCTTC
TRBV10-1,-,TRBJ2-3,-,CASSESLYTDTQYF,TGCGCCAGCAGTGAGTCCTTGTACACAGATACGCAGTATTTT
TRBV5-5,once,TRBJ1-1,TRBD1,CASSSQNRGLGTEAFF,TGTGCCAGCAGCTCCCAAAACAGGGGGCTCGGCACTGAAGCTTTCTTT
TRBV5-4,-,TRBJ1-2,-,CASGDSREWEDGYTF,TGTGCCAGCGGTGACAGTCGAGAATGGGAGGATGGCTACACCTTC
TRBV18,-,TRBJ2-3,-,CASSTLGTGTDTQYF,TGTGCCAGCTCAACTCTGGGTACAGGCACAGATACGCAGTATTTT
TRBV18,once,TRBJ2-1,TRBD1,CASSPLPTGGEQFF,TGTGCCAGCTCACCACTCCCGACAGGGGGTGAGCAGTTCTTC
TRBV5-1,-,TRBJ2-5,-,CASSFTSLETQYF,TGCGCCAGCAGCTTCACTAGTTTAGAGACCCAGTACTTC
TRBV6-5,-,TRBJ2-7,TRBD2,CASARMGGRIYEQYF,TGTGCCAGCGCTAGGATGGGAGGGCGAATCTACGAGCAGTACTTC
TRBV2,-,TRBJ1-4,-,CASSEGAVFNEKLFF,TGTGCCAGCAGTGAAGGGGCAGTCTTTAATGAAAAACTGTTTTTT
TRBV3-1/TRBV3-2,few,TRBJ2-2,-,CASTRATNTGELFF,TGTGCCAGCACCAGGGCCACGAACACCGGGGAGCTGTTTTTT
TRBV5-6,-,TRBJ2-7,-,CASSVRDNTYEQYF,TGTGCCAGCAGCGTCCGGGACAACACCTACGAGCAGTACTTC
TRBV7-9,-,TRBJ2-2,-,CASSPKPAGELFF,TGTGCCAGCAGCCCTAAGCCGGCCGGGGAGCTGTTTTTT
TRBV10-2,-,TRBJ2-5,TRBD2,CASRPRLAGEGETQYF,TGCGCCAGCAGGCCAAGACTAGCGGGAGAAGGGGAGACCCAGTACTTC
TRBV5-6,-,TRBJ1-1,-,CASSLLRDDMNTEAFF,TGTGCCAGCAGCTTGCTTCGAGACGACATGAACACTGAAGCTTTCTTT
TRBV6-2/TRBV6-3,-,TRBJ1-2,-,CASSRPHRDYGYTF,TGTGCCAGCAGCCGACCCCACAGGGACTATGGCTACACCTTC
TRBV9,-,TRBJ1-1,TRBD1,CASSTYRGLDTEAFF,TGTGCCAGCAGCACATACAGGGGGCTGGACACTGAAGCTTTCTTT
TRBV7-9,-,TRBJ2-1,TRBD2,CASSFPSTSGGSYNEQFF,TGTGCCAGCAGCTTCCCTTCGACTAGCGGGGGGTCCTACAATGAGCAGTTCTTC
TRBV4-3,-,TRBJ2-6,-,CASSYRAPGANVLTF,TGCGCCAGCAGCTACAGGGCCCCTGGGGCCAACGTCCTGACTTTC
TRBV5-6,-,TRBJ1-1,TRBD1,CASSSGGEAEAFF,TGTGCCAGCAGCTCAGGGGGAGAGGCTGAAGCTTTCTTT
TRBV29-1,-,TRBJ2-1,TRBD1,CSVGGQGNEQFF,TGCAGCGTGGGGGGACAGGGGAATGAGCAGTTCTTC
TRBV19,-,TRBJ1-1,-,CASSIRRMNTEAFF,TGTGCCAGTAGTATCCGGAGGATGAACACTGAAGCTTTCTTT
TRBV7-8,-,TRBJ2-3,-,CASSFYYSTDTQYF,TGTGCCAGCAGCTTTTACTATAGCACAGATACGCAGTATTTT
TRBV15,-,TRBJ2-5,-,CATWGVGQETQYF,TGTGCCACCTGGGGGGTAGGACAAGAGACCCAGTACTTC
TRBV30,-,TRBJ2-2,-,CAWSVLGGELFF,TGTGCCTGGAGTGTACTAGGCGGGGAGCTGTTTTTT
TRBV19,-,TRBJ2-5,-,CASSLRDRETQYF,TGTGCCAGTAGTCTCAGGGATCGGGAGACCCAGTACTTC
TRBV5-1,-,TRBJ2-7,TRBD2,CASSLGTSGYEQYF,TGCGCCAGCAGCTTGGGGACTAGCGGGTACGAGCAGTACTTC
TRBV29-1,-,TRBJ1-2,-,CSVGQRAYGYTF,TGCAGCGTTGGTCAGCGAGCCTATGGCTACACCTTC
TRBV4-1,-,TRBJ1-2,-,CASSQDWGPTNYGYTF,TGCGCCAGCAGCCAAGATTGGGGGCCGACTAACTATGGCTACACCTTC
TRBV7-8,-,TRBJ1-5,-,CASSTQRGNSNQPQHF,TGTGCCAGCAGCACTCAAAGGGGGAATAGCAATCAGCCCCAGCATTTT
TRBV9,-,TRBJ2-7,TRBD1,CASSVSTGTGVNEQYF,TGTGCCAGCAGCGTCTCGACCGGGACAGGGGTCAACGAGCAGTACTTC
TRBV24-1,-,TRBJ2-1,TRBD2,CATSDPSGESYNEQFF,TGTGCCACCAGTGACCCTAGCGGGGAGTCCTACAATGAGCAGTTCTTC
TRBV7-3,-,TRBJ2-3,TRBD2,CASSSRTSGGTDTQYF,TGTGCCAGCAGCTCCCGGACTAGTGGGGGTACAGATACGCAGTATTTT
TRBV9,-,TRBJ2-3,-,CASSVGGFTDTQYF,TGTGCCAGCAGCGTAGGGGGCTTCACAGATACGCAGTATTTT
TRBV29-1,-,TRBJ1-1,-,CSVEDPGTEAFF,TGCAGCGTTGAAGATCCGGGCACTGAAGCTTTCTTT
TRBV6-2/TRBV6-3,-,TRBJ2-7,TRBD2,CASSYWAGVYEQYF,TGTGCCAGCAGTTACTGGGCGGGAGTCTACGAGCAGTACTTC
TRBV24-1,-,TRBJ1-2,-,CATSDRLYGYTF,TGTGCCACCAGTGATCGTCTATATGGCTACACCTTC
TRBV29-1,-,TRBJ1-1,-,CSVENVGEAFF,TGCAGCGTTGAGAACGTCGGGGAAGCTTTCTTT
TRBV11-2,-,TRBJ1-2,-,CASSKTSGYTF,TGTGCCAGCAGCAAGACATCGGGCTACACCTTC
TRBV29-1,-,TRBJ2-2,-,CSVVEWGELFF,TGCAGCGTCGTAGAGTGGGGGGAGCTGTTTTTT
TRBV24-1,-,TRBJ2-6,-,CATRDSSGANVLTF,TGTGCCACCCGAGACAGCTCTGGGGCCAACGTCCTGACTTTC
TRBV5-1,-,TRBJ1-3,-,CASSLMSGIFTGNTIYF,TGCGCCAGCAGCTTGATGTCAGGGATCTTTACTGGAAACACCATATATTTT